This T cell receptor (beta chain) was sequenced during a study of shared clonotypes between healthy human individuals. Overall study context: The people who gave samples were a couple of women and three men aged 18 to 49. Per donor, CD8 memory used one plate, CD8 naive used two, CD4 memory used three and CD4 naive used three.

Points from the study as a whole: For sorted subsets, rarefaction showed incomplete sequencing despite large depth. Clonotypes shared by all four sorted-subset donors had higher generation probabilities than non-shared clonotypes.

Assay: immunoSEQ multiplex PCR; the TCRdb copy retains only in-frame clones and omits some. The sample records nearly 2 million clones, just under 95% being singletons. Notes on this clone: Its antigen is undetermined.

The naive CD8 fraction comprised CD45RO-negative cells positively selected for CCR7 and excluded terminally differentiated effector memory CD45RA+ cells. The sequenced sample consisted of naive CD8+ T cells sorted from blood. This TCR was sampled from a young man in good health.

Here the CDR3 reads CASSQGLLLEQFF. Written as DNA, the CDR3 is TGCGCCAGCAGCCAAGGGCTACTTCTAGAGCAGTTCTTC. This chain connects TRBV4-1 to TRBJ2-1, with D uncertain. V lost 1 base to trimming and J lost 10 bases, with 11 bases between them. CDR1 is MGHRA, CDR2 YSYEKL, per germline. The CDR3 covers 13 residues.